The 18 T cell receptor beta chains below all came from one sample that was sequenced in a study of T cell responses to AZD1222 COVID-19 vaccine. Sequenced by immunoSEQ multiplex PCR; TCRdb stores in-frame clones only, minus some. Counted here are tens of thousands of clones, around 90% occurring once; the ten biggest clones make up 4.5% to 5.5%. The sequences come from peripheral blood, collected on day 0 of MenACWY control vaccination. These receptors all come from an adult in good health.

The V call is TRBV19, the J call TRBJ1-4, with D hard to call. V was shortened by 3 bases and J by 0 bases, with 11 bases between the two germline ends. Germline V gene lookup returns CDR1 LNHDA and CDR2 SQIVND (reference sequence). The CDR3 runs 16 residues. The DNA for the CDR3 is TGTGCCAGTAGTATCCCCTTCCGATCAACTAATGAAAAACTGTTTTTT. This codes for CASSIPFRSTNEKLFF.

This clone was seen only once. The CDR3 DNA reads TGTGCCTGGAGTGTAGGACCAGATACGCAGTATTTT. This gives the protein CAWSVGPDTQYF. The chain carries TRBV30 and TRBJ2-3; D is undetermined. Germline V lookup: CDR1 GTSNPN, CDR2 SVGIG (reference sequence). Trimming removed 0 bases at V and 4 bases at J, with 5 bases between. The CDR3 contains 12 residues.

J is TRBJ2-1 and V is TRBV5-1, with a weak D call TRBD1 (6 bases). This CDR3 spans 14 amino acids. The germline V gene has CDR1 SGHRS and CDR2 YFSETQ. Trimming stripped 4 bases from V and 0 bases from J, with 8 bases between. The CDR3 nucleotides read TGCGCCAGCAGCACGGACAGCTCCTACAATGAGCAGTTCTTC. Its translation is CASSTDSSYNEQFF.

J is TRBJ1-1 and V is TRBV14, with 7 bases matching TRBD1. The J segment lost 3 bases and the V segment lost 5 bases, leaving 12 bases of the junction unmatched. Germline CDR1 reads SGHDN; CDR2 reads FVKESK. The CDR3 totals 16 residues. The CDR3 DNA reads TGTGCCAGCAGCTCCAGGGGGTTCTGGTCAGACACTGAAGCTTTCTTT. Translation gives CASSSRGFWSDTEAFF.

This rearrangement joins TRBV7-2 to TRBJ1-1; TRBD1 might be the D (6 bases). Trimming left V 2 bases short and J 8 bases short, with 12 bases between. The CDR3 has 13 residues. CDR1 is SGHTA, CDR2 FQGNSA, per germline. Here the CDR3 reads CASSLRGVNEAFF. DNA for the CDR3: TGTGCCAGCAGCTTAAGGGGGGTAAACGAAGCTTTCTTT.

The chain joins TRBV7-8 to TRBJ1-1; D is uncertain. The ends were cut back, 6 bases at V and 3 bases at J, with 14 bases in the middle. Germline CDR1 is SGHVS and CDR2 is FQNEAQ. The CDR3 has 14 residues. This CDR3 is CASRGSRADTEAFF. CDR3 DNA sequence: TGTGCCAGCAGAGGATCAAGGGCGGACACTGAAGCTTTCTTT.

The CDR3 loop reads CASSSQTSGQETQYF. The CDR3 DNA sequence: TGTGCCAGCAGCTCTCAGACTAGCGGCCAAGAGACCCAGTACTTC. The rearrangement links TRBV11-2 to TRBJ2-5; TRBD2 agrees at 9 bases. Trimming at V came to 4 bases and at J to 1 base, leaving 4 bases not matched to a gene. Germline CDR1 SGHAT, CDR2 FQNNGV. The CDR3 is made up of 15 amino acids.

The sample holds one count of this clone. This sequence joins TRBV19 and TRBJ1-1; no reliable D call. Germline V gene sequence: CDR1 LNHDA, CDR2 SQIVND (reference sequence). The ends were cut back, 7 bases at V and 3 bases at J, with 12 bases in the middle. The CDR3 extends over 13 amino acids. The CDR3 loop is CASNPGLYTEAFF. The CDR3 nucleotides are TGTGCCAGTAATCCAGGACTTTACACTGAAGCTTTCTTT.

This chain uses TRBV5-6 with TRBJ1-6; 7 positions agree with TRBD1. The CDR3 totals 15 residues. CDR1 is SGHDT and CDR2 is YYEEEE in the germline V gene. The J segment lost 10 bases and the V segment lost 3 bases, leaving 10 bases of the junction unmatched. The CDR3 sequence: CASSWIQGGRSPLHF. The CDR3 DNA reads as TGTGCCAGCAGCTGGATCCAGGGGGGCCGCTCACCCCTCCACTTT.

This clone appeared once. This rearrangement joins TRBV6-1 to TRBJ1-1; no clear D. This CDR3 is built from 13 residues. Germline V gene data show CDR1 as MNHNS and CDR2 as SASEGT. The V end lost 2 bases, the J end lost 1 base, and 5 bases lay between the germline ends. CDR3: CASSENQNTEAFF. DNA of the CDR3: TGTGCCAGCAGTGAAAATCAGAACACTGAAGCTTTCTTT.

V usage is TRBV5-8 and J usage is TRBJ1-4, with 7 bases fitting TRBD1. This CDR3 has 14 amino acids. V gave up 3 bases and J gave up 11 bases; unmatched junction bases: 10. The germline gives CDR1 SGHTS, CDR2 YDEGEE. The CDR3 nucleotides read TGTGCCAGCAGCTCACAGGGGCCCGCGGCGAAACTGTTTTTT. It yields the protein CASSSQGPAAKLFF.

This chain uses TRBV27 with TRBJ1-1, with D maybe TRBD1 (6 bases). Looked up from germline, CDR1 is MNHEY and CDR2 is SMNVEV (reference sequence). V lost 10 bases to trimming and J lost 8 bases, with 14 bases between them. The CDR3 length is 11 residues. This CDR3 is CATYRGVEAFF. For the CDR3, the DNA is TGTGCCACCTATAGGGGGGTGGAAGCTTTCTTT.

V and J are TRBV3-1 (or the pseudogene TRBV3-2) and TRBJ2-5; 7 nucleotides match TRBD2. CDR3 length equals 13 residues. Germline V gene sequence: CDR1 LGHDT, CDR2 YNNKEL (reference sequence). V dropped 9 bases and J dropped 3; count of bases not matched to a gene: 7. The DNA of the CDR3 is TGTGCCAGTCGGGACTACTCGAAAGAGACCCAGTACTTC. Amino acid sequence: CASRDYSKETQYF.

CDR3 sequence reads: CASRKAVAGGYEQYF. In DNA, the CDR3 is TGTGCCAGCAGAAAGGCGGTAGCGGGAGGGTACGAGCAGTACTTC. This sequence joins TRBV6-5 and TRBJ2-7; TRBD2 agrees at 11 bases. Losses at the gene ends were 6 bases for V and 4 bases for J; bases not matched to a gene: 8. This CDR3 contains 15 residues. From germline, CDR1 is MNHEY and CDR2 SVGAGI.

The chain combines TRBV6-5 with TRBJ2-5; 11 bases are shared with TRBD1. The CDR3 is 15 amino acids. CDR1 is MNHEY and CDR2 is SVGAGI in the germline V gene. V shed 2 bases, J shed 9 bases, and the junction held 8 bases outside the gene matches. In nucleotides, the CDR3 is TGTGCCAGCAGTTACCCCGGGACAGGGGGTTCGGCCCAGTACTTC. It yields the protein CASSYPGTGGSAQYF.

The chain couples TRBV6-2 or TRBV6-3 to TRBJ2-7; D is unclear. The CDR3 extends over 11 amino acids. Germline V gives CDR1 MNHEY, CDR2 SVGEGT. V dropped 2 bases and J dropped 7 bases, with 6 bases sitting between them. For the CDR3, the DNA is TGTGCCAGCAGTTACGGCTCTGAGCAGTACTTC. It translates to CASSYGSEQYF.

The chain employs TRBV27 and TRBJ2-7; D is tentatively TRBD1 or TRBD2 (5 bases each). CDR1 is MNHEY, CDR2 SMNVEV, per germline (reference sequence). Trimming shortened V by 6 bases and J by 5 bases, and 17 bases separated the two germline ends. CDR3 length equals 14 residues. The CDR3 loop reads CASSPYVGTNEQYF. The CDR3 bases are TGTGCCAGCAGCCCCTATGTTGGGACGAACGAGCAGTACTTC.

V and J are TRBV6-5 and TRBJ2-3; 7 bases match TRBD2. With 8 bases clipped from V and 0 bases from J, the junction kept 8 bases outside the gene matches. This CDR3 contains 15 residues. In germline, CDR1 is MNHEY, CDR2 SVGAGI. The CDR3 protein is CASFASTSSTDTQYF. CDR3 coding DNA: TGTGCCAGCTTTGCTTCGACTAGCAGCACAGATACGCAGTATTTT.